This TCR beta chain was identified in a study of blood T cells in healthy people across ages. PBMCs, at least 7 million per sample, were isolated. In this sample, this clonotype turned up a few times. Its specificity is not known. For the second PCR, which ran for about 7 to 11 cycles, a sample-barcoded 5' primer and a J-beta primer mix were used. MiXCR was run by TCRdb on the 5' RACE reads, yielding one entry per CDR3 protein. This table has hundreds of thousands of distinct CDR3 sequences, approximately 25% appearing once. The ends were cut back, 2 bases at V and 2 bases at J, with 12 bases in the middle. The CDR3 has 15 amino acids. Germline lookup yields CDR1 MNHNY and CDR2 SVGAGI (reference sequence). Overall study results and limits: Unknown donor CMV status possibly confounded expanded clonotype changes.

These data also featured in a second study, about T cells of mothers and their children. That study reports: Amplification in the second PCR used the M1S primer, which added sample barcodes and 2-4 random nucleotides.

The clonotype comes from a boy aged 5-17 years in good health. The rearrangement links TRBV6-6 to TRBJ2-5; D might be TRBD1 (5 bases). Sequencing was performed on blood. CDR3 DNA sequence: TGTGCCAGCAGTTACGTCCGGACACCGCAAGAGACCCAGTACTTC. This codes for CASSYVRTPQETQYF.